Sequencing of this TCR beta chain was carried out in a study of T cell responses to AZD1222 COVID-19 vaccine. The study's findings and limits: The reported proportion of spike-specific TCRs targeting unmutated variant regions was nearly half. Two doses of AZD1222 preceded a rise in Spike-specific TCR breadth and depth. Clonal diversity may have been underestimated in mostly white British donors.

The table came from immunoSEQ multiplex PCR; TCRdb's copy has only in-frame clones and leaves some out. This table holds over 85,000 clones, around 89% found once. Details on this clone: Its antigen remains unidentified.

Looked up from germline, CDR1 is SGHTA and CDR2 is FQGTGA. The CDR3 is 15 amino acids. Unmatched junction bases numbered 7, after V lost 5 bases and J lost 8 bases. The gene calls are TRBV7-3 and TRBJ2-1; 12 positions match TRBD2. The sequenced sample was peripheral blood, obtained on day 0 of AZD1222 vaccination. The source is an adult in good health. In DNA, the CDR3 is TGTGCCAGCAGCACGACTAGCGGGGGATACCATGAGCAGTTCTTC. Translated, it gives CASSTTSGGYHEQFF.